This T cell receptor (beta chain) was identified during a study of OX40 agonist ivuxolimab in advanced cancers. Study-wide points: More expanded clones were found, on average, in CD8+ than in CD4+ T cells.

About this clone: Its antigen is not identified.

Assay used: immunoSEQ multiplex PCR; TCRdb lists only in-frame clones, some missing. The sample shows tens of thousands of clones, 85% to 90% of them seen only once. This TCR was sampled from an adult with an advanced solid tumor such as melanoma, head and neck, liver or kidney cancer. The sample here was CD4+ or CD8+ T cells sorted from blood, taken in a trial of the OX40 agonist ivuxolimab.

CDR3 sequence reads: CASSLSPARSEGTDTQYF. As DNA, the CDR3 is TGCGCCAGCAGTTTGAGCCCAGCCAGGAGCGAAGGCACAGATACGCAGTATTTT. The chain couples TRBV5-1 to TRBJ2-3; D remains ambiguous. Trimming took off 5 bases at V and 1 base at J, with 23 bases between the two ends. Germline V CDR1 and CDR2: SGHRS, YFSETQ. There are 18 residues in the CDR3.